These T cell receptor beta chains were read from a single sample in a study of blood T cells in healthy people across ages. Via MiXCR, TCRdb re-called the 5' RACE reads, giving one row per CDR3 protein. Of over 700,000 distinct CDR3 sequences in the sample, 25% were seen once. The sample also formed part of further work on T cells of mothers and their children.

Sequenced sample: blood. The receptors originated from a boy aged 5 to 17 in good health. Each CDR3 is given with its conserved first and last residue. The D gene is left open where the match is weak. Size tells how often a clone was seen (once, few, many) or the class of an expanded clone, and some rows leave it out.

TRBV5-1,-,TRBJ2-7,-,TGCGCCAGCAGCTCACGGACTACGAAGAGCTACGAGCAGTACTTC,CASSSRTTKSYEQYF
TRBV25-1,-,TRBJ2-1,-,TGTGCCAGCAGTGAGGGCCTTGCTGGATACAATGAGCGGTTCTTC,CASSEGLAGYNERFF
TRBV12-3/TRBV12-4,-,TRBJ1-3,few,TGTGCCAGCAGCCCCGGGGGCCACTCTGGAAACACCATATATTTT,CASSPGGHSGNTIYF
TRBV27,-,TRBJ2-7,few,TGTGCCAGCACTGGGGACTTAAACCCCTACGAGCAGTACTTC,CASTGDLNPYEQYF
TRBV3-1,-,TRBJ2-7,few,TGTGCCAGCAGACAAGCTGTTGACAGAACCTACGAGCAGTACTTC,CASRQAVDRTYEQYF
TRBV29-1,-,TRBJ2-6,many,TGCAGCGTTGAGACAGCCTCTGGGGCCAACGTCCTGACTTTC,CSVETASGANVLTF
TRBV7-3,-,TRBJ1-1,few,TGTGTCAGCAGCTTAACGGGGGGAGGCACTGAAGCTTTCTTT,CVSSLTGGGTEAFF
TRBV29-1,TRBD2,TRBJ2-3,few,TGCAGCGTTAGCGGGACCAGGGCAGATACGCAGTATTTT,CSVSGTRADTQYF
TRBV7-2,-,TRBJ2-5,-,TGTGCCAGCAGCTTAAACAATCTAGAGACCCAGTACTTC,CASSLNNLETQYF
TRBV29-1,-,TRBJ1-2,-,TGCAGCGTTGCTCACGGGAACTATGGCTACACCTTC,CSVAHGNYGYTF
TRBV12-3/TRBV12-4,TRBD1,TRBJ1-5,-,TGTGCCAGCACCCTCAGGGGGGTCAATCAGCCCCAGCATTTT,CASTLRGVNQPQHF
TRBV25-1,-,TRBJ2-7,few,TGTGCCAGCAGTTCGTCGGGACAAAGGTACGAGCAGTACTTC,CASSSSGQRYEQYF
TRBV7-9,-,TRBJ1-2,few,TGTGCCAGCAGCCCAATCGGACAGTATGGCTACACCTTC,CASSPIGQYGYTF
TRBV7-3,TRBD2,TRBJ2-5,-,TGTGCCAGCAGCCCCGAAGGCACGGGGGGGGAATATGTCTTC,CASSPEGTGGEYVF
TRBV25-1,TRBD2,TRBJ2-1,-,TGTGCCAGCCATGAGAAGCGGGGGGAGGGCGATGAGCAGTTCTTC,CASHEKRGEGDEQFF
TRBV20-1,TRBD2,TRBJ2-2,-,TGCAGTGCTAGACGAAGCGGGAGGGCCAACACCGGGGAGCTGTTTTTT,CSARRSGRANTGELFF
TRBV6-5,-,TRBJ2-2,-,TGTGCCAGCAGTTACAATACAGAGACCGGGGAGCTGTTTTTT,CASSYNTETGELFF
TRBV11-3,TRBD2,TRBJ2-7,-,TGTGCCAGCAGGACACTACCGGGACTAGCACTCTACGAGCAGTACTTC,CASRTLPGLALYEQYF
TRBV29-1,-,TRBJ2-7,few,TGCAGCGTCCTTGGGGGGACACTCTCCTACGAGCAGTACTTC,CSVLGGTLSYEQYF
TRBV20-1,-,TRBJ2-7,-,TGCAGTGCTAGAGATCGGGGACGGGCAACCTACGAGCAGTACTTC,CSARDRGRATYEQYF
TRBV4-1,-,TRBJ2-4,-,TGCGCCAGCAGCCAAGTGACGGTAGCCAAAAACATTCAGTACTTC,CASSQVTVAKNIQYF
TRBV6-6,-,TRBJ2-2,-,TGTGCCAGCAGTATAGGGGTTACCGGGGAGCTGTTTTTT,CASSIGVTGELFF
TRBV5-1,-,TRBJ2-6,-,TGCGCCAGCAGCTTTACTGGACAACAGTTAGGGGGGGCCAACGTCCTGACTTTC,CASSFTGQQLGGANVLTF
TRBV3-1,-,TRBJ1-1,few,TGTGCCAGCAGCCAAACCGCGAACACTGAAGCTTTCTTT,CASSQTANTEAFF
TRBV20-1,-,TRBJ2-1,-,TGCAGTGCTGACTGGACAGCTCGAAATGAGCAGTTCTTC,CSADWTARNEQFF
TRBV21-1,-,TRBJ1-5,-,TGTGCCAGCAGCAAAGTAAGGCAGGGACGGGCGGATCAGCCCCAGCATTTT,CASSKVRQGRADQPQHF
TRBV2,TRBD1,TRBJ2-5,many,TGTGCCAGCAGTACTGACAGGGGGCAAGAGACCCAGTACTTC,CASSTDRGQETQYF
TRBV29-1,TRBD1,TRBJ2-1,-,TGCGGGACAGGGCCCCTCAATGAGCAGTTCTTC,CGTGPLNEQFF
TRBV4-3,TRBD2,TRBJ2-5,-,TGCGCCAGCAGCCAAGAAGGCGGGAGGAGTGTGGAGACCCAGTACTTC,CASSQEGGRSVETQYF
TRBV12-5,TRBD1,TRBJ1-6,-,TGTGCTAGTGGCTCCGGACAGGGGAATTCACCCCTCCACTTT,CASGSGQGNSPLHF
TRBV27,-,TRBJ2-7,-,TGTGCCAGCAGCTTACGGGATCCCGACGAGCAGTACTTC,CASSLRDPDEQYF
TRBV5-1,-,TRBJ2-5,few,TGCGCCAGCAGCTTGGGGGATTCCTCCACCCAGTACTTC,CASSLGDSSTQYF
TRBV20-1,TRBD2,TRBJ2-1,few,TGCAGTGCTAAGAGCGGGGGGGGATACAATGAGCAGTTCTTC,CSAKSGGGYNEQFF
TRBV6-5,TRBD1,TRBJ2-7,many,TGTGCCAGCAGTTACGGGCAGGGGGCTTACGAGCAGTACTTC,CASSYGQGAYEQYF
TRBV29-1,TRBD2,TRBJ2-1,-,TGCAGCGTTGTGAAGAGACTAGCCAGCGATGAGCAGTTCTTC,CSVVKRLASDEQFF
TRBV28,-,TRBJ2-7,few,TGTGCCAGCAGTTTAGACAGGTCGTCCGAGCAGTACTTC,CASSLDRSSEQYF
TRBV7-3,-,TRBJ2-3,many,TGTGCCAGCAGCTTAGGCGGGGAGCTCACAGATACGCAGTATTTT,CASSLGGELTDTQYF
TRBV12-3/TRBV12-4,-,TRBJ1-1,-,TGTGCCTGCAGTCAAACAGGTTTTAGGGGAGCTTTCTTT,CACSQTGFRGAFF
TRBV20-1,-,TRBJ2-1,-,TGCAGTGCTACCACCGGGATCCCGTGGATCTTC,CSATTGIPWIF
TRBV7-3,TRBD2,TRBJ2-3,-,TGTGCCAGCAGCTTAACGGGATTAGCGGGGGGCCAAGATACGCAGTATTTT,CASSLTGLAGGQDTQYF
TRBV28,-,TRBJ1-6,few,TGTGCCAGCAGTAAGAGGGGGGCCATTAATTCACCCCTCCACTTT,CASSKRGAINSPLHF
TRBV29-1,TRBD2,TRBJ2-1,few,TGCAGCCACCAAGGCGGGGGTGGAAATGAGCAGTTCTTC,CSHQGGGGNEQFF
TRBV28,-,TRBJ1-2,few,TGTGCCAGCACCAAGACAGTCGACGCCTTCTATGGCTACACCTTC,CASTKTVDAFYGYTF
TRBV10-3,TRBD2,TRBJ2-5,-,TGTGCCATCAGTGATGCGGGAGGGGCACAAGAGACTCAGTACTTC,CAISDAGGAQETQYF
TRBV7-9,TRBD1,TRBJ2-1,few,TGTGCCAGCAGCTTAGCTCAGGGGACAGGGATCAAGTTCTTC,CASSLAQGTGIKFF
TRBV7-2,-,TRBJ1-3,few,TGTGCCAGCAGCTGGGTGGGGAGCTCTGGAAACACCATATATTTT,CASSWVGSSGNTIYF
TRBV7-2,TRBD1,TRBJ1-2,-,TGTGCCAGCAGCTGGATAATCAGACAGGGTATTAACTATGGCTACACCTTC,CASSWIIRQGINYGYTF
TRBV28,TRBD2,TRBJ2-5,few,TGTGCCAGCTCCCACGGGGGGACGGGAGGGGAGACCCAGTACTTC,CASSHGGTGGETQYF
TRBV20-1,TRBD1,TRBJ2-1,few,TGCAGTGCTAGAGCGGACAGGCTCAGCTACAATGAGCAGTTCTTC,CSARADRLSYNEQFF
TRBV19,TRBD2,TRBJ2-7,many,TGTGCCAGTAGCTTTACTAGCGGGATCAACGAGCAGTACTTC,CASSFTSGINEQYF
TRBV27,TRBD2,TRBJ2-7,-,TGTGCCAGCAGCCTTGGGCCCACACTAGCGGGAGGAATCGAGCAGTACTTC,CASSLGPTLAGGIEQYF
TRBV5-1,TRBD2,TRBJ2-5,many,TGCGCCAGCAGCTTGGGCCTAAGCGGGGGGAACCAAGAGACCCAGTACTTC,CASSLGLSGGNQETQYF
TRBV6-2/TRBV6-3,TRBD2,TRBJ2-1,-,TGTGCCAGCATATTCCGGGCTAGCGGGGGAAATGAGCAGTTCTTC,CASIFRASGGNEQFF
TRBV5-6,TRBD1,TRBJ2-3,few,TGTGCCAGCACCCGCCGGGGACAGGGCACAGATACGCAGTATTTT,CASTRRGQGTDTQYF
TRBV29-1,TRBD1,TRBJ2-5,-,TGCAGCGTTAAGGGGGCGGGAGAGACCCAGTACTTC,CSVKGAGETQYF
TRBV4-3,-,TRBJ2-3,-,TGCGCCAGCAGCCAAGATTGGGTGGCAGATACGCAGTATTTT,CASSQDWVADTQYF